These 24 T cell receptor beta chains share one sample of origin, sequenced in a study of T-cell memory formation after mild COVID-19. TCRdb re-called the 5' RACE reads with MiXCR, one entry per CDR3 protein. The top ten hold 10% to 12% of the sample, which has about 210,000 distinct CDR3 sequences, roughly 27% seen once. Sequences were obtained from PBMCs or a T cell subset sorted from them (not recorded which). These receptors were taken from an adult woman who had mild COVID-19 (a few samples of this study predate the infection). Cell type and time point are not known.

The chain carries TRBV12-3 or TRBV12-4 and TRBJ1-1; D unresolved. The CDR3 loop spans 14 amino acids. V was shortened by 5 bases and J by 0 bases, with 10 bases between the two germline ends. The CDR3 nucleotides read TGTGCCAGCAGTATCTCCGGGATGAACACTGAAGCTTTCTTT. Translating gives CASSISGMNTEAFF.

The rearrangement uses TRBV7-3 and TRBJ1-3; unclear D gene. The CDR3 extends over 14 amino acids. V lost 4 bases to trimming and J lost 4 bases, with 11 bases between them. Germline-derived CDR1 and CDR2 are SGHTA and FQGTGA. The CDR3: CASSSGEVGNTIYF. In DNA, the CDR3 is TGTGCCAGCAGCTCCGGGGAGGTGGGAAACACCATATATTTT.

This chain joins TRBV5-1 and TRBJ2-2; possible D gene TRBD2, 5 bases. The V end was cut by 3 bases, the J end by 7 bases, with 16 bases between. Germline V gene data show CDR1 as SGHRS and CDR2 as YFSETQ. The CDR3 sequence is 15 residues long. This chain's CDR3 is CASSSATSLSGELFF. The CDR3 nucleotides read TGCGCCAGCAGCTCGGCAACTAGTTTGAGCGGGGAGCTGTTTTTT.

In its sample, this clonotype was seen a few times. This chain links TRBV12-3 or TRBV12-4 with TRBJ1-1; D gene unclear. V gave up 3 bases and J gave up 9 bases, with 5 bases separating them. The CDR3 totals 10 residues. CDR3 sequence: CASSFKKAFF. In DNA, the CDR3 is TGTGCCAGCAGTTTCAAGAAAGCTTTCTTT.

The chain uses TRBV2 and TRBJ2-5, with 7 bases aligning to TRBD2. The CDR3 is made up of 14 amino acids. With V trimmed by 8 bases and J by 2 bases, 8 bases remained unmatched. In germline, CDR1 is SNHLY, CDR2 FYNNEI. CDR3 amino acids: CASQRDRGQETQYF. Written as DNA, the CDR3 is TGTGCCAGCCAGCGGGACCGCGGGCAAGAGACCCAGTACTTC.

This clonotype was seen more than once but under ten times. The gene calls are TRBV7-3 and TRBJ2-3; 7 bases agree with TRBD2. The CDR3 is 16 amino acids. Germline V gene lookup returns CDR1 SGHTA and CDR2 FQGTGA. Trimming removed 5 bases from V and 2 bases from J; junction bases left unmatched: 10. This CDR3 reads CASSIKSGTLTDTQYF. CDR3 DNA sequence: TGTGCCAGCAGCATAAAGAGCGGGACCCTCACAGATACGCAGTATTTT.

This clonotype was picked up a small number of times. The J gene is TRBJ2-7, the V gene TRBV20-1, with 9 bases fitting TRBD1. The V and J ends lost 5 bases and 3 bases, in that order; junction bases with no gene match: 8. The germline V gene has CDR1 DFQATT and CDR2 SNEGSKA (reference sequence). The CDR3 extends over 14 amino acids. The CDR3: CSARPGQGGYEQYF. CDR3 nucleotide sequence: TGCAGTGCTCGTCCGGGACAGGGCGGCTACGAGCAGTACTTC.

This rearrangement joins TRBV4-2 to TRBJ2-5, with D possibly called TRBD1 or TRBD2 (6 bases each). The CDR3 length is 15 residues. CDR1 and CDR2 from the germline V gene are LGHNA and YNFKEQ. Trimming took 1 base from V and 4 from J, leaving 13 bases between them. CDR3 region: CASSQGRGERETQYF. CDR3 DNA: TGTGCCAGCAGCCAAGGGAGGGGGGAACGAGAGACCCAGTACTTC.

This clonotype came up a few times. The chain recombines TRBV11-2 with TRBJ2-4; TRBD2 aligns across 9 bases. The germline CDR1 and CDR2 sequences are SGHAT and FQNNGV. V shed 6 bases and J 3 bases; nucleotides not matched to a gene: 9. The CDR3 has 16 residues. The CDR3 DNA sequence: TGTGCCAGCAGACTAGCGGGCCCAGGGGTCAAAAACATTCAGTACTTC. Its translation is CASRLAGPGVKNIQYF.

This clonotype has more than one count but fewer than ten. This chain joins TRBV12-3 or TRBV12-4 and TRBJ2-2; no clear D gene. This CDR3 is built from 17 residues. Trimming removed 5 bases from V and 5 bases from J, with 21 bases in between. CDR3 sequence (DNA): TGTGCCAGCAGTCTCGTAAGCATACCCCACTCGACCGGGGAGCTGTTTTTT. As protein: CASSLVSIPHSTGELFF.

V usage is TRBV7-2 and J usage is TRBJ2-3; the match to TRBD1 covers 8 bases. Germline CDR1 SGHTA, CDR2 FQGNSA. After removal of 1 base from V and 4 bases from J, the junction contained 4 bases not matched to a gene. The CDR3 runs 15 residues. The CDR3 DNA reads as TGTGCCAGCAGCTTAGATCCAGGGGGCCCAGATACGCAGTATTTT. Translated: CASSLDPGGPDTQYF.

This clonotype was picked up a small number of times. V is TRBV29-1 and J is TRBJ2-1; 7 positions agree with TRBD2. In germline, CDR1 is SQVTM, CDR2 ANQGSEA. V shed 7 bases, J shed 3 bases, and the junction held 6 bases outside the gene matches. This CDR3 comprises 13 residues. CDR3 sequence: CSGTPSGYNEQFF. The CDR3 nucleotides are TGCAGCGGTACGCCTAGCGGCTACAATGAGCAGTTCTTC.

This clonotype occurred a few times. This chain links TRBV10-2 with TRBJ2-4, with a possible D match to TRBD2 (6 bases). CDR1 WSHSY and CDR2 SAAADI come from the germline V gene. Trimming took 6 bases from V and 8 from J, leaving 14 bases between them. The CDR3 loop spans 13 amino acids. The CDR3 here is CASRGGVSHIQYF. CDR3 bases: TGCGCCAGCAGGGGGGGTGTCTCTCACATTCAGTACTTC.

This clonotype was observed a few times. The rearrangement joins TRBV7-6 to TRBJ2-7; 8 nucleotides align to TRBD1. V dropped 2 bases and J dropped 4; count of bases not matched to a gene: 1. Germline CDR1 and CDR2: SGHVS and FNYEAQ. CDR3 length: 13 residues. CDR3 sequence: CASSLNRGYEQYF. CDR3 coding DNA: TGTGCCAGCAGCTTAAACAGGGGGTACGAGCAGTACTTC.

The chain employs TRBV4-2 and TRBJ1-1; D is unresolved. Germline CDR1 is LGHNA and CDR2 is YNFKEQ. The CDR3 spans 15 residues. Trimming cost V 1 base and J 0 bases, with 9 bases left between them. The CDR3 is CASSQVEGMNTEAFF. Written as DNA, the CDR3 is TGTGCCAGCAGCCAAGTCGAAGGCATGAACACTGAAGCTTTCTTT.

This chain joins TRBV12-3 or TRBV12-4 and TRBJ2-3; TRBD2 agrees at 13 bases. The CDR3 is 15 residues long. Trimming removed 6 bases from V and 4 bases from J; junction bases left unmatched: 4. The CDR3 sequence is CASRPGLAGPDTQYF. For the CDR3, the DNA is TGTGCCAGCAGACCGGGACTAGCGGGGCCAGATACGCAGTATTTT.

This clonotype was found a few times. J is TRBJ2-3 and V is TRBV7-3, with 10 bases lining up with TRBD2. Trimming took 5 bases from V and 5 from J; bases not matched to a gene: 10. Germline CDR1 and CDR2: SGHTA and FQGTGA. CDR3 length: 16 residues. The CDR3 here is CASSISGTSVVDTQYF. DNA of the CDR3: TGTGCCAGCAGCATCTCCGGGACTAGCGTGGTAGATACGCAGTATTTT.

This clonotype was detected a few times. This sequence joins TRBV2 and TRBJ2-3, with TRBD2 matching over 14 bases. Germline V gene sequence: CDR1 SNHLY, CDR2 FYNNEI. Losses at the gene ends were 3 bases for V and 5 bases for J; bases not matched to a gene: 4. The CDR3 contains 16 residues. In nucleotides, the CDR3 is TGTGCCAGCAGTGACGGGACTAGCGGGGGAATAGATACGCAGTATTTT. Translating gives CASSDGTSGGIDTQYF.

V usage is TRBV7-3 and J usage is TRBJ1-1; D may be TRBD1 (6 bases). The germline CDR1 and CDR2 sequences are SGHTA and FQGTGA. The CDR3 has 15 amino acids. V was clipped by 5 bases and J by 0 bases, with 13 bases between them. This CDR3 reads CASSPGTFMNTEAFF. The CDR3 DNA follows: TGTGCCAGCAGCCCAGGGACATTTATGAACACTGAAGCTTTCTTT.

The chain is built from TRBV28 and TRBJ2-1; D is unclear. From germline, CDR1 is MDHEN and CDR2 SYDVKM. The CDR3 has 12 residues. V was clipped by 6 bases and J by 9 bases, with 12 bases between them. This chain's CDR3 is CASSPLLSEQFF. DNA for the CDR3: TGTGCCAGCAGCCCTCTATTGAGTGAGCAGTTCTTC.

CDR3 region: CATSRAGVVESSYEQYF. As DNA, the CDR3 is TGTGCCACCAGCAGAGCCGGGGTCGTAGAGAGCTCCTACGAGCAGTACTTC. The chain joins TRBV15 to TRBJ2-7; perhaps TRBD2 as D (5 bases). Germline V gene data show CDR1 as LNHNV and CDR2 as YYDKDF (reference sequence). Trimming left V 1 base short and J 0 bases short, with 16 bases between. The CDR3 loop spans 17 amino acids.

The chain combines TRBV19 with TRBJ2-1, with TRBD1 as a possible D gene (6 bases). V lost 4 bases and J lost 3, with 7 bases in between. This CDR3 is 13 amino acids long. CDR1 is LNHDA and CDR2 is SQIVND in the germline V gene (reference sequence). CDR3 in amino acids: CASSRTVYNEQFF. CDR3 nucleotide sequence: TGTGCCAGTAGTAGGACAGTCTACAATGAGCAGTTCTTC.

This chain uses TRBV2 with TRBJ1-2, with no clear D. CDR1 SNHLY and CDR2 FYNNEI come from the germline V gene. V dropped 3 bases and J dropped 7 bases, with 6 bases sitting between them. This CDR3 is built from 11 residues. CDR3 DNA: TGTGCCAGCAGTGAGACGGTTGGCTACACCTTC. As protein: CASSETVGYTF. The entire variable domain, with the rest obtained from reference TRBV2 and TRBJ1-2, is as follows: EPEVTQTPSHQVTQMGQEVILRCVPISNHLYFYWYRQILGQKVEFLVSFYNNEISEKSEIFDDQFSVERPDGSNFTLKIRSTKLEDSAMYFCASSETVGYTFGSGTRLTVV.

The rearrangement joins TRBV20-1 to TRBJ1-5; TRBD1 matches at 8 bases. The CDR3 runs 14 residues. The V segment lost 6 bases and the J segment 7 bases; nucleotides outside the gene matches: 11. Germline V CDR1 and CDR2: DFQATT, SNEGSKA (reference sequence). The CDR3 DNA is TGCAGTGCGCCCGGGACAGGTAGAGCGCAGCCCCAGCATTTT. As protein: CSAPGTGRAQPQHF.